This T cell receptor (beta chain) was sequenced in a study of T cell repertoires in cytomegalovirus infection. Study as a whole: Evidence of both CMV infection and a matching HLA type came from public TCR beta signatures.

Findings and limits, study-wide: HLA-C-restricted CMV clonotypes gave the most frequent clonotype in two of eight donors. There were carriers of CMV plus the relevant HLA, and cumulative public TCR beta family frequency identified them.

Each CDR3 protein is one row after TCRdb ran MiXCR on the reads. This sample has almost 500,000 distinct CDR3 sequences, with roughly 12% found just once. There are a few counts of this clonotype. What it recognizes is unknown. Deletions cut 5 bases from V and 8 bases from J, with 21 bases between. The CDR3 has 14 residues. CDR1 is GTSNPN, CDR2 SVGIG, per germline (reference sequence). The chain carries TRBV30 and TRBJ1-1, with a tentative D call TRBD1 (6 bases). The receptor comes from a human donor in good health (CMV status not recorded). Some clones in this sample may be carry-over from other donors' samples. The sequenced material came from PBMCs. The CDR3 DNA is TGTGCCTGGTATGGAGGGGGTCGTCGTAAGGAAGCTTTCTTT. Protein product: CAWYGGGRRKEAFF.